A single sample is the source of the 15 T cell receptor beta chains below, sequenced in a study of beta chain features in type 1 diabetes. Whole-study results and caveats: Shorter TCRB CDR3s, moderately but significantly so, marked every one of the four CD4+ subsets in Type 1 diabetes patients.

For these TCRs, the target antigens are not known. Reverse transcribing all isolated RNA meant expressed TCRB transcripts were sequenced. This table comes from immunoSEQ multiplex PCR, and its TCRdb copy is limited to in-frame clones, with some not included. The sample consists of about 52,000 clones, less than 55% of them appearing once. Source material: Tregs from blood. The receptors stem from a man aged 25-45 years with type 1 diabetes.

The V call is TRBV6-1, the J call TRBJ2-5; 12 nucleotides line up with TRBD2. Germline loops: CDR1 MNHNS, CDR2 SASEGT. Trimming removed 6 bases from V and 2 bases from J; junction bases left unmatched: 4. CDR3 size: 15 residues. This CDR3 reads CASSWTSGKQETQYF. As DNA, the CDR3 is TGTGCCAGCAGCTGGACTAGCGGGAAACAAGAGACCCAGTACTTC.

The CDR3 reads CASRARTSGYNEQFF. The CDR3 DNA reads TGTGCCAGCAGAGCCCGGACTAGCGGCTACAATGAGCAGTTCTTC. The chain is built from TRBV6-5 and TRBJ2-1, with 10 bases that match TRBD2. The junction had 5 bases not matched to a gene; V was cut back by 6 bases and J by 3 bases. The germline gives CDR1 MNHEY, CDR2 SVGAGI. This CDR3 has 15 residues.

V and J are TRBV9 and TRBJ2-1; 8 positions match TRBD2. V was pared by 0 bases and J by 3 bases, with 5 bases of the junction left unmatched. This CDR3 is 16 amino acids long. Germline V gene sequence: CDR1 SGDLS, CDR2 YYNGEE. In nucleotides, the CDR3 is TGTGCCAGCAGCGTAGAATTAGCGGGACGCTACAATGAGCAGTTCTTC. It encodes CASSVELAGRYNEQFF.

The V call is TRBV18, the J call TRBJ1-5, with D possibly TRBD1 on 5 matching bases. With 3 bases removed from V and 7 bases from J, the gap between germline ends came to 16 bases. The CDR3 is 15 amino acids. The germline V gene has CDR1 KGHSH and CDR2 LQKENI. Here the CDR3 reads CASSPAAGGGQPQHF. Here the CDR3 DNA reads TGTGCCAGCTCACCTGCCGCCGGGGGAGGGCAGCCCCAGCATTTT.

This clone turned up a few times. The chain uses TRBV6-1 and TRBJ2-1, with 7 bases that match TRBD1. J gave up 4 bases and V 6 bases, and 9 bases lay outside the gene matches. This CDR3 region has 15 residues. The germline V gene has CDR1 MNHNS and CDR2 SASEGT. The CDR3 DNA follows: TGTGCCAGCAGGAGGGGGACAGCGCTATACAATGAGCAGTTCTTC. This sequence encodes CASRRGTALYNEQFF.

The V and J genes are TRBV11-2 and TRBJ2-2; 8 bases are a match to TRBD2. Germline CDR1 SGHAT, CDR2 FQNNGV. The CDR3 is 14 residues long. Germline trimming cut 5 bases from V and 5 bases from J; bases unmatched to any gene: 4. This CDR3 reads CASSQTSVTGELFF. The CDR3 nucleotides are TGTGCCAGCAGCCAGACTAGCGTTACCGGGGAGCTGTTTTTT.

The chain is built from TRBV7-2 and TRBJ1-1; D not resolved. The CDR3 length is 15 residues. V shed 1 base and J shed 0 bases, with 9 bases lying between them. Germline loops: CDR1 SGHTA, CDR2 FQGNSA. The CDR3 loop is CASSLVAGLNTEAFF. As DNA, the CDR3 is TGTGCCAGCAGCTTAGTTGCAGGATTGAACACTGAAGCTTTCTTT.

This clone was picked up one time. The chain links TRBV11-3 to TRBJ2-1; D gene unclear. CDR3 length equals 13 residues. V lost 2 bases, J lost 8 bases, and 10 bases lay in between. Per the germline V gene, CDR1 is SGHNT and CDR2 is YENEEA. This chain's CDR3 is CASSLNSLDEQFF. DNA for the CDR3: TGTGCCAGCAGCTTAAATAGCTTGGATGAGCAGTTCTTC.

The rearrangement links TRBV7-8 to TRBJ2-5; TRBD1 matches at 8 bases. V lost 1 base to trimming and J lost 4 bases; unmatched junction nucleotides: 5. Germline CDR1 SGHVS, CDR2 FQNEAQ. The CDR3 has 15 amino acids. The CDR3 DNA is TGTGCCAGCAGCTTAGACAGGGGGACGGGAGAGACCCAGTACTTC. Protein product: CASSLDRGTGETQYF.

This clone was recorded a few times. The gene calls are TRBV25-1 and TRBJ2-5; no clear D gene. Germline V CDR1 and CDR2: MGHDK, SYGVNS. The CDR3 runs 11 residues. V lost 2 bases and J lost 7, with 5 bases in between. CDR3 protein: CASSERMTQYF. CDR3 DNA sequence: TGTGCCAGCAGTGAACGTATGACCCAGTACTTC. The whole variable domain, filled in from reference TRBV25-1 and TRBJ2-5, reads EADIYQTPRYLVIGTGKKITLECSQTMGHDKMYWYQQDPGMELHLIHYSYGVNSTEKGDLSSESTVSRIRTEHFPLTLESARPSHTSQYLCASSERMTQYFGPGTRLLVL.

A few counts support this clone. CDR3 protein: CASSPLSSTDTQYF. In DNA, the CDR3 is TGTGCCAGCAGCCCCTTGTCTAGCACAGATACGCAGTATTTT. The chain couples TRBV7-3 to TRBJ2-3, with D uncertain. From germline, CDR1 is SGHTA and CDR2 FQGTGA. V was cut by 5 bases and J by 0 bases, with 9 bases left in between. This CDR3 is built from 14 residues.

Here the CDR3 reads CASSPAQGKTEAFF. CDR3 in DNA: TGTGCCAGCTCACCAGCTCAGGGTAAAACTGAAGCTTTCTTT. J is TRBJ1-1 and V is TRBV18; weak D call: TRBD1 (5 bases). CDR1 KGHSH and CDR2 LQKENI come from the germline V gene. The length of the CDR3 is 14 residues. V lost 2 bases, J lost 5 bases, and 12 bases lay in between.

The chain recombines TRBV19 with TRBJ2-2; 10 bases map to TRBD1. Germline CDR1 and CDR2: LNHDA and SQIVND (reference sequence). The junction had 2 bases not matched to a gene; V was cut back by 4 bases and J by 6 bases. This CDR3 contains 14 residues. The CDR3 DNA is TGTGCCAGTAGTAGGACAGGGGGTGCCGGGGAGCTGTTTTTT. Its translation: CASSRTGGAGELFF.

There are a few counts of this clone. The genes are TRBV6-1 and TRBJ2-7; D perhaps matches TRBD1 (5 bases). This CDR3 contains 13 residues. V was pared by 6 bases and J by 2 bases, with 11 bases between. Germline values: CDR1 MNHNS, CDR2 SASEGT. DNA for the CDR3: TGTGCCAGCAGACCGACAGTAACCTACGAGCAGTACTTC. Protein sequence: CASRPTVTYEQYF.

The rearrangement uses TRBV7-3 and TRBJ2-2, with D perhaps TRBD1 (5 bases). The V gene lost 5 bases and the J gene lost 6 bases, with 13 bases spanning the gap. The V gene's germline CDR1 is SGHTA and CDR2 FQGTGA. The length of the CDR3 is 14 residues. The CDR3 DNA sequence: TGTGCCAGCAGCCCCCTGGGGCAGCCCGGGGAGCTGTTTTTT. It yields the protein CASSPLGQPGELFF.